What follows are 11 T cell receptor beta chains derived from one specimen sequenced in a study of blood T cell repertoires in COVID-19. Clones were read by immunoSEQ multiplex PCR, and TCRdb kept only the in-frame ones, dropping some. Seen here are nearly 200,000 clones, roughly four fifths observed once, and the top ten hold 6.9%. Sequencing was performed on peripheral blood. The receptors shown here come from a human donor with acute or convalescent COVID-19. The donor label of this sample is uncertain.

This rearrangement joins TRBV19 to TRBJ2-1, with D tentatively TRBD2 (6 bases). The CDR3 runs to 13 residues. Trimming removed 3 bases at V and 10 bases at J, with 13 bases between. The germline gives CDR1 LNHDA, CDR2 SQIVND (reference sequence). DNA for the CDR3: TGTGCCAGTAGTATTAGGGACTCCTTAGAGCAGTTCTTC. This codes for CASSIRDSLEQFF.

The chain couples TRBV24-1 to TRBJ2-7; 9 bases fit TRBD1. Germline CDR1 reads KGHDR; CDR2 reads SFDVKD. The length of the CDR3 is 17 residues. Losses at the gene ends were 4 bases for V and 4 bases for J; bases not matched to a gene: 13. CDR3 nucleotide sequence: TGTGCCACCAGTGACCCCCAAGCAGGACAGGGGATTTACGAGCAGTACTTC. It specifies CATSDPQAGQGIYEQYF.

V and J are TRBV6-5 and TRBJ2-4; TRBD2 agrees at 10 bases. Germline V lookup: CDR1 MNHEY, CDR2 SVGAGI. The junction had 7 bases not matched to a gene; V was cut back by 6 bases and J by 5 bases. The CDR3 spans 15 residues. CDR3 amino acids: CASRVTGTSENIQYF. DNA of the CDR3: TGTGCCAGCAGAGTCACCGGGACTAGCGAAAACATTCAGTACTTC.

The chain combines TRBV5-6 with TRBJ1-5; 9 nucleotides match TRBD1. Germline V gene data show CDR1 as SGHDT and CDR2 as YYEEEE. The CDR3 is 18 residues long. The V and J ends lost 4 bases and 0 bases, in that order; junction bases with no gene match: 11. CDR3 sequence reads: CASSVHRDRVYSNQPQHF. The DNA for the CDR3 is TGTGCCAGCAGCGTACACCGGGACAGGGTCTATAGCAATCAGCCCCAGCATTTT.

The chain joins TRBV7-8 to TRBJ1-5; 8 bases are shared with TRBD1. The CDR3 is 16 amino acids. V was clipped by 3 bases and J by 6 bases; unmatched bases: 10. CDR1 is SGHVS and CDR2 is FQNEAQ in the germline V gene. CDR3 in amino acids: CASSLGAGGLGQPQHF. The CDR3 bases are TGTGCCAGCAGCTTGGGGGCAGGGGGCCTGGGTCAGCCCCAGCATTTT.

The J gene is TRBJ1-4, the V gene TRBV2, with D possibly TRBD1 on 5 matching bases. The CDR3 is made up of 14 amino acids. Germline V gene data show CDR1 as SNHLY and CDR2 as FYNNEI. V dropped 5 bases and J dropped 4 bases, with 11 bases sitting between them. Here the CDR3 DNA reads TGTGCCAGCAGTCCTGACAGTTATAATGAAAAACTGTTTTTT. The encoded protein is CASSPDSYNEKLFF.

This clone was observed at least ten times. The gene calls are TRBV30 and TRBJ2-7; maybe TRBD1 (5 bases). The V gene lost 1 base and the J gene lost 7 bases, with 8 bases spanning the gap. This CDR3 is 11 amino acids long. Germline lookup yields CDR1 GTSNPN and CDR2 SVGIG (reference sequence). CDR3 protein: CAWSAGREQYF. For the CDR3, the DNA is TGTGCCTGGAGTGCAGGGCGGGAGCAGTACTTC.

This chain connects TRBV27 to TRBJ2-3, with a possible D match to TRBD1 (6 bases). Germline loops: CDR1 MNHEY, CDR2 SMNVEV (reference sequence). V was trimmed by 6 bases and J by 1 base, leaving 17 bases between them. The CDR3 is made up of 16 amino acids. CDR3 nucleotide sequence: TGTGCCAGCAGCTGGGTGGGGGCGCAGGGCACAGATACGCAGTATTTT. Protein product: CASSWVGAQGTDTQYF.

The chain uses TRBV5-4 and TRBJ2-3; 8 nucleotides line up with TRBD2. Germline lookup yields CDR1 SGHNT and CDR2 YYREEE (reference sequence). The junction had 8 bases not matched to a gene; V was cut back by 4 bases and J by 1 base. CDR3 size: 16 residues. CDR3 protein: CASSAPTSDRTDTQYF. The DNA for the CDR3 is TGTGCCAGCAGCGCACCGACTAGCGATCGCACAGATACGCAGTATTTT.

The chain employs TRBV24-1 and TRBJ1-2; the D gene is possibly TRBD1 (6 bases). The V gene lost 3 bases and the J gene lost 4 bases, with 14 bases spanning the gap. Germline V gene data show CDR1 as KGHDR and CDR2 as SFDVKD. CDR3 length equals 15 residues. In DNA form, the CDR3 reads TGTGCCACCAGTGATGGGCGGGGGCGCGCCTATGGCTACACCTTC. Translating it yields CATSDGRGRAYGYTF.

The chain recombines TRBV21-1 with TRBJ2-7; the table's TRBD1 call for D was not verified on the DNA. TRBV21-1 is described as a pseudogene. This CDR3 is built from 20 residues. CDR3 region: CASSKSHGGGVGKFSYEQYF. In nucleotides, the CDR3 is TGTGCCAGCAGCAAATCTCACGGAGGGGGCGTGGGTAAATTTTCCTACGAGCAGTACTTC.